The 22 T cell receptor beta chains below were found in one sample sequenced in a study of T cell repertoires in cytomegalovirus infection (dated by TCRdb to about 2019). TCRdb names Illumina HiSeq 1500 as the instrument used. The raw public reads went through TCRdb reprocessing: fastp at Q25, MiXCR clone calling, in-frame beta chains kept. Each entry is one CDR3 protein sequence, shown with its most common DNA and genes. This sample holds about 260,000 distinct CDR3 sequences; roughly 13% were observed only once. 7% to 9.5% of the sample is taken by the ten largest. The sample consisted of PBMCs. The receptor set was obtained from a human donor in good health (CMV status not recorded). Some clones in this sample may be carry-over from other donors' samples.

The rearrangement joins TRBV28 to TRBJ2-5; D possibly corresponds to TRBD1 (6 bases). The germline gives CDR1 MDHEN, CDR2 SYDVKM. The CDR3 extends over 15 amino acids. Trimming removed 6 bases at V and 1 base at J, with 15 bases between. CDR3 nucleotides: TGTGCCAGCAGCTATCCCGAACAGGGCCAAGAGACCCAGTACTTC. Encoded protein: CASSYPEQGQETQYF.

In its sample, this clonotype was seen a few times. The gene calls are TRBV24-1 and TRBJ2-7; maybe TRBD1 (5 bases). The CDR3 spans 12 residues. Germline assignment: CDR1 KGHDR and CDR2 SFDVKD. V lost 4 bases and J 6 bases, leaving 9 bases between the germline ends. This chain's CDR3 is CATSEKGAEQYF. The CDR3, as DNA: TGTGCCACCAGTGAGAAAGGGGCCGAGCAGTACTTC.

This clonotype was seen a few times. The V call is TRBV11-2, the J call TRBJ2-2, with D possibly TRBD1 on 5 matching bases. Germline V gene sequence: CDR1 SGHAT, CDR2 FQNNGV. The V and J ends lost 4 bases and 3 bases respectively, with 12 bases between them. CDR3 length: 15 residues. The DNA of the CDR3 is TGTGCCAGCAGCTCAGGGATATTCGACACCGGGGAGCTGTTTTTT. Translating it yields CASSSGIFDTGELFF.

This clonotype appeared a few times. This sequence joins TRBV20-1 and TRBJ2-5; D is ambiguous. Germline V lookup: CDR1 DFQATT, CDR2 SNEGSKA (reference sequence). CDR3 size: 12 residues. V lost 6 bases, J lost 2 bases, and 10 bases lay in between. CDR3 residues: CSASWQQETQYF. The CDR3 region has the DNA TGCAGTGCCTCGTGGCAGCAAGAGACCCAGTACTTC.

This clonotype appeared a few times. V gene TRBV19 combines with J gene TRBJ2-1, with a tentative D call TRBD2 (5 bases). The CDR3 is made up of 13 amino acids. Germline V gene data show CDR1 as LNHDA and CDR2 as SQIVND (reference sequence). Trimming pared 7 bases from V and 4 bases from J, leaving 11 bases between. The chain's CDR3 is CASKSTGYNEQFF. The CDR3 DNA reads as TGTGCCAGTAAAAGTACGGGGTACAATGAGCAGTTCTTC.

The chain couples TRBV18 to TRBJ1-1; no clear D gene. CDR1 KGHSH and CDR2 LQKENI come from the germline V gene. Trimming pared 0 bases from V and 0 bases from J, leaving 14 bases between. The CDR3 loop spans 17 amino acids. CDR3 loop: CASSPPTSAAMNTEAFF. For the CDR3, the DNA is TGTGCCAGCTCACCACCGACGTCGGCCGCCATGAACACTGAAGCTTTCTTT.

A remark on this clonotype: This sequence may be a read error, since a much larger clone differs from it by one base. This chain joins TRBV25-1 and TRBJ1-1; D gene uncertain. The length of the CDR3 is 10 residues. Looked up from germline, CDR1 is MGHDK and CDR2 is SYGVNS. The V gene lost 3 bases and the J gene lost 4 bases, with 0 bases spanning the gap. The CDR3 coding sequence is TGTGCCAGCAGTGACACTGAAGCTTTCTTT. Translating it yields CASSDTEAFF.

The genes are TRBV29-1 and TRBJ1-2, with D unclear. V was trimmed by 0 bases and J by 1 base, leaving 9 bases between them. The CDR3 is 14 amino acids. Germline assignment: CDR1 SQVTM and CDR2 ANQGSEA. The CDR3 is CSVEDLTVNYGYTF. The CDR3 nucleotides are TGCAGCGTTGAAGATCTTACAGTTAACTATGGCTACACCTTC.

At least ten counts were recorded for this clonotype. The J gene is TRBJ1-5, the V gene TRBV7-2; no clear D. CDR1 is SGHTA, CDR2 FQGNSA, per germline. The CDR3 is 16 amino acids. V gave up 1 base and J gave up 9 bases, with 19 bases separating them. The DNA for the CDR3 is TGTGCCAGCAGCTTAGGGGGTTTCGTCCCCAAGGGGCCCCAGCATTTT. Translated, it gives CASSLGGFVPKGPQHF.

Only a few counts were recorded for this clonotype. The J gene is TRBJ2-1, the V gene TRBV7-9, with D unresolved. Germline V gene sequence: CDR1 SEHNR, CDR2 FQNEAQ (reference sequence). V lost 2 bases to trimming and J lost 8 bases, with 10 bases between them. This CDR3 is built from 13 residues. The CDR3 loop is CASSLTTRDEQFF. Written as DNA, the CDR3 is TGTGCCAGCAGCTTAACCACCAGAGATGAGCAGTTCTTC.

This clonotype was seen many times. The V call is TRBV7-2, the J call TRBJ2-3; the match to TRBD1 covers 11 bases. The germline V gene has CDR1 SGHTA and CDR2 FQGNSA. With 4 bases clipped from V and 3 bases from J, the junction kept 3 bases outside the gene matches. CDR3 length: 15 residues. The CDR3 DNA is TGTGCCAGCAGCTCGGACAGGGGGCGAACAGATACGCAGTATTTT. Its translation: CASSSDRGRTDTQYF.

In its sample, this clonotype was seen many times. This chain links TRBV6-2 or TRBV6-3 with TRBJ2-1; tentative D call: TRBD2 (6 bases). The CDR3 consists of 17 residues. Germline-derived CDR1 and CDR2 are MNHEY and SVGEGT. V was shortened by 2 bases and J by 10 bases, with 24 bases between the two germline ends. The DNA for the CDR3 is TGTGCCAGCAGTTACGAAGGGCGGGAACTCATCCCCCGGGAGCAGTTCTTC. As protein: CASSYEGRELIPREQFF.

This clonotype was observed many times. The chain has TRBV7-9 and TRBJ2-1; the D gene could be TRBD1 or TRBD2 (6 bases each). The length of the CDR3 is 18 residues. Deletions cut 1 base from V and 0 bases from J, with 16 bases between. CDR1 is SEHNR and CDR2 is FQNEAQ in the germline V gene (reference sequence). CDR3 region: CASSLGGSWGASYNEQFF. The CDR3 nucleotides read TGTGCCAGCAGCTTAGGGGGCAGCTGGGGGGCCTCCTACAATGAGCAGTTCTTC.

Ten or more counts support this clonotype. The chain couples TRBV7-6 to TRBJ2-2; D is undetermined. V gave up 5 bases and J gave up 1 base, with 8 bases separating them. The CDR3 loop spans 14 amino acids. In germline, CDR1 is SGHVS, CDR2 FNYEAQ. CDR3 nucleotide sequence: TGTGCCAGCAGCCCGGTCCTGAACACCGGGGAGCTGTTTTTT. Its translation is CASSPVLNTGELFF.

This clonotype was seen many times. The chain is built from TRBV4-1 and TRBJ2-7; 9 nucleotides line up with TRBD1. Per germline, CDR1 MGHRA and CDR2 YSYEKL. V shed 8 bases and J 3 bases; nucleotides not matched to a gene: 11. The CDR3 spans 15 residues. The CDR3 here is CASGKGDRDNYEQYF. The CDR3 nucleotides read TGCGCCAGCGGAAAGGGGGACAGGGATAACTACGAGCAGTACTTC.

V gene TRBV20-1 combines with J gene TRBJ2-7; 12 bases are a match to TRBD2. V gave up 5 bases and J gave up 7 bases; unmatched junction bases: 9. The length of the CDR3 is 14 residues. CDR1 and CDR2 from the germline V gene are DFQATT and SNEGSKA (reference sequence). CDR3 sequence reads: CSASRLAGAEEQYF. DNA for the CDR3: TGCAGTGCTTCTCGACTAGCGGGAGCGGAAGAGCAGTACTTC.

The table lists this clonotype with many counts. This chain links TRBV7-2 with TRBJ2-7; 8 bases map to TRBD2. The germline V gene encodes CDR1 SGHTA and CDR2 FQGNSA. The junction had 6 bases not matched to a gene; V was cut back by 5 bases and J by 0 bases. The CDR3 covers 15 residues. The CDR3 DNA is TGTGCCAGCAGCCAGCCGGGACTAGGCTCCTACGAGCAGTACTTC. It translates to CASSQPGLGSYEQYF.

This clonotype was picked up many times. V usage is TRBV10-3 and J usage is TRBJ2-5; D ambiguous. Trimming took 1 base from V and 3 from J, leaving 9 bases between them. Germline V gene lookup returns CDR1 ENHRY and CDR2 SYGVKD. The CDR3 spans 14 residues. The CDR3: CAISELATEETQYF. The CDR3 DNA reads TGTGCCATCAGTGAGTTAGCTACCGAAGAGACCCAGTACTTC.

This clonotype was detected many times. The V and J genes are TRBV12-3 or TRBV12-4 and TRBJ1-1; 8 positions agree with TRBD1. V lost 7 bases and J lost 1; bases outside the gene matches: 5. The CDR3 is made up of 14 amino acids. The DNA for the CDR3 is TGTGCCAGCAACCAAGACAGGGGGAACACTGAAGCTTTCTTT. The encoded protein is CASNQDRGNTEAFF.

This clonotype has a count of ten or more. V and J are TRBV11-2 and TRBJ2-6; no reliable D call. V dropped 1 base and J dropped 0 bases, with 7 bases sitting between them. The CDR3 extends over 16 amino acids. Germline CDR1 and CDR2: SGHAT and FQNNGV. Here the CDR3 reads CASSLGSYSGANVLTF. As DNA, the CDR3 is TGTGCCAGCAGCTTAGGTTCCTACTCTGGGGCCAACGTCCTGACTTTC.

This clonotype has only a few counts. The chain combines TRBV5-4 with TRBJ2-1, with 11 bases lining up with TRBD2. The CDR3 sequence is 16 residues long. CDR1 is SGHNT and CDR2 is YYREEE in the germline V gene (reference sequence). The junction had 8 bases not matched to a gene; V was cut back by 4 bases and J by 5 bases. CDR3 sequence reads: CASSLKRLAGNNEQFF. The CDR3 DNA follows: TGTGCCAGCAGCCTAAAACGACTAGCGGGAAACAATGAGCAGTTCTTC.

This clonotype showed up many times. CDR3 residues: CASSPYRGVNEKLFF. As DNA, the CDR3 is TGTGCCAGCAGTCCCTACAGGGGCGTTAATGAAAAACTGTTTTTT. The V and J genes are TRBV2 and TRBJ1-4; 7 nucleotides match TRBD1. V shed 5 bases, J shed 4 bases, and the junction held 7 bases outside the gene matches. The CDR3 is made up of 15 amino acids. Germline CDR1 reads SNHLY; CDR2 reads FYNNEI.